This paragraph reports one TCR beta chain. What it recognizes is unknown. Together with a sample-barcoded 5' primer, a J-beta primer mix was included in a second PCR lasting about 6 to 11 cycles. The authors tagged each cDNA molecule using a template-switch adaptor with 12 random nucleotides. TCRdb re-analysed the 5' RACE reads in MiXCR, keeping a single row per CDR3 protein. This table holds roughly 570,000 distinct CDR3 sequences, 27% found once. This entry belongs to a study of blood T cells in healthy people across ages. Notes on the study in general: With age, beta diversity per million T cells declined roughly linearly, significantly by roughly 40. Versus aged donors, long-lived donors had higher diversity and more naive CD4+ cells.

Donors were systemically healthy Caucasian individuals from Russia aged roughly 6 to 100 years. The origin of this receptor is a woman in her 70s in good health. Sequenced material: blood.

The CDR3 loop is CASSPSGLLGELFF. The CDR3 coding sequence is TGTGCCAGCAGCCCGTCGGGACTTCTCGGGGAGCTGTTTTTT. J is TRBJ2-2 and V is TRBV7-2; D might be TRBD2 (6 bases). CDR1 is SGHTA, CDR2 FQGNSA, per germline. The CDR3 length is 14 residues. V shed 5 bases and J shed 7 bases, with 14 bases lying between them.